Presented here are 10 T cell receptor beta chains from one specimen sequenced in a study of cytomegalovirus exposure and HLA in healthy donors. 13 Jbeta primers and 60 Vbeta primers were used for the PCR. The data were produced by immunoSEQ multiplex PCR, yet TCRdb's version contains in-frame clones alone and is incomplete. The sample contains 120,000 or so clones, 74% of which appear only once. The sequenced material came from PBMCs. The receptors originated from a woman aged 45 to 65 in good health and CMV-seropositive.

CDR3 coding DNA: TGTGCCAGCACTTATAGCGGGGAGTACAATGAGCAGTTCTTC. It translates to CASTYSGEYNEQFF. This chain uses TRBV6-5 with TRBJ2-1; 8 nucleotides line up with TRBD2. Germline V gives CDR1 MNHEY, CDR2 SVGAGI. The CDR3 covers 14 residues. V lost 7 bases, J lost 4 bases, and 6 bases stayed unmatched.

CDR3 sequence reads: CASSIRVGSTEAFF. The CDR3 coding sequence is TGTGCCAGTAGTATCAGGGTGGGAAGCACTGAAGCTTTCTTT. The chain carries TRBV19 and TRBJ1-1, with D possibly TRBD1 on 5 matching bases. The CDR3 loop spans 14 amino acids. The germline CDR1 and CDR2 sequences are LNHDA and SQIVND (reference sequence). Trimming shortened V by 3 bases and J by 4 bases, and 12 bases separated the two germline ends.

This sequence joins TRBV7-2 and TRBJ1-1; D ambiguous. There are 14 residues in the CDR3. V was trimmed by 1 base and J by 4 bases, leaving 10 bases between them. Germline CDR1 is SGHTA and CDR2 is FQGNSA. The CDR3 reads CASSLEGGSTEAFF. The CDR3 region has the DNA TGTGCCAGCAGCTTAGAAGGTGGGAGCACTGAAGCTTTCTTT.

The chain has TRBV7-2 and TRBJ2-7; TRBD2 aligns across 10 bases. The CDR3 covers 13 residues. CDR1 is SGHTA, CDR2 FQGNSA, per germline. The trim removed 5 bases at V and 6 bases at J, leaving 4 bases unmatched. The CDR3 loop is CASSPLAGAEQYF. Written as DNA, the CDR3 is TGTGCCAGCAGCCCGCTAGCGGGGGCCGAGCAGTACTTC.

The chain joins TRBV7-9 to TRBJ1-1, with D uncertain. Trimming took off 1 base at V and 1 base at J, with 7 bases between the two ends. From germline, CDR1 is SEHNR and CDR2 FQNEAQ (reference sequence). The CDR3 extends over 14 amino acids. CDR3 nucleotide sequence: TGTGCCAGCAGCTTAGGCGGGGAGAACACTGAAGCTTTCTTT. This translates into CASSLGGENTEAFF.

In its sample, this clone was seen once. This chain joins TRBV5-6 and TRBJ1-2; no reliable D call. CDR1 and CDR2 (germline): SGHDT, YYEEEE. CDR3 size: 12 residues. The V and J ends lost 5 bases and 5 bases respectively, with 10 bases between them. This chain's CDR3 is CASSSGPYGYTF. CDR3 DNA sequence: TGTGCCAGCAGTTCAGGCCCTTATGGCTACACCTTC.

The chain links TRBV5-1 to TRBJ2-7; TRBD2 is a possible D gene (6 bases). CDR1 and CDR2 (germline): SGHRS, YFSETQ. The CDR3 length is 15 residues. V lost 0 bases to trimming and J lost 4 bases, with 14 bases between them. CDR3 coding DNA: TGCGCCAGCAGCTTGGCGGTGGGAGGCATGTACGAGCAGTACTTC. Its translation: CASSLAVGGMYEQYF.

The chain employs TRBV2 and TRBJ2-2; 7 bases line up with TRBD2. Losses at the gene ends were 7 bases for V and 6 bases for J; bases not matched to a gene: 11. Germline values: CDR1 SNHLY, CDR2 FYNNEI. There are 15 residues in the CDR3. In nucleotides, the CDR3 is TGTGCCAGCAATAGAGAGCGGGGCTGGGCCGGGGAGCTGTTTTTT. It is translated as CASNRERGWAGELFF. Together with reference TRBV2 and TRBJ2-2, the CDR3 gives the full variable domain: EPEVTQTPSHQVTQMGQEVILRCVPISNHLYFYWYRQILGQKVEFLVSFYNNEISEKSEIFDDQFSVERPDGSNFTLKIRSTKLEDSAMYFCASNRERGWAGELFFGEGSRLTVL.

The V call is TRBV20-1, the J call TRBJ2-7, with D possibly TRBD1 on 5 matching bases. This CDR3 contains 11 residues. In germline, CDR1 is DFQATT, CDR2 SNEGSKA (reference sequence). V was shortened by 3 bases and J by 5 bases, with 8 bases between the two germline ends. The CDR3 reads CSASSGNEQYF. CDR3 DNA: TGCAGTGCTAGTTCAGGGAACGAGCAGTACTTC.

This chain joins TRBV30 and TRBJ1-1; D perhaps matches TRBD1 (6 bases). The CDR3 is 15 residues long. From germline, CDR1 is GTSNPN and CDR2 SVGIG (reference sequence). Trimming pared 0 bases from V and 8 bases from J, leaving 19 bases between. CDR3 amino acids: CAWSVLGGGDSEAFF. In DNA form, the CDR3 reads TGTGCCTGGAGTGTACTGGGGGGGGGCGACTCGGAAGCTTTCTTT.